The clone carrying this TCR beta chain was observed a few times. Its specificity is unknown. Assay execution took place at the deep level. Only in-frame clones appear in the TCRdb table, and some are missing; sequencing was by immunoSEQ multiplex PCR. The sample records hundreds of thousands of clones, 70% to 80% being singletons. This specimen belongs to a study of shared clonotypes between healthy human individuals. The study's findings and limits: The donor pool, a small one, limited the genetic and exposure-history diversity represented.

Among the donors, all were Caucasian adults who lived in Nashville, Tennessee. In unsorted samples, genomic DNA was obtained using tens of millions of PBMCs. The source material was PBMCs. The clonotype comes from a woman aged 40 to 50 in good health. Some clones in this sample may be carry-over from other donors' samples.

This CDR3 is CASGEAGEAGEQFF. In DNA form, the CDR3 reads TGTGCCTCTGGGGAGGCGGGAGAGGCGGGGGAGCAGTTCTTC. The chain couples TRBV25-1 to TRBJ2-1; 7 bases map to TRBD2. Trimming took 11 bases from V and 10 from J; bases not matched to a gene: 17. The germline CDR1 and CDR2 sequences are MGHDK and SYGVNS. This CDR3 is built from 14 residues. Full variable domain (remainder filled in from reference TRBV25-1 and TRBJ2-1): EADIYQTPRYLVIGTGKKITLECSQTMGHDKMYWYQQDPGMELHLIHYSYGVNSTEKGDLSSESTVSRIRTEHFPLTLESARPSHTSQYLCASGEAGEAGEQFFGPGTRLTVL.